This paragraph reports one TCR beta chain. Its antigen is not known. The assay used deep level. Sorted-subset replicate PCRs used about 0.2 ug of genomic DNA. This amount corresponded to about 29,000 T cell genomes. TCRdb's table, derived via immunoSEQ multiplex PCR, lists solely in-frame clones and lacks some. The data show a few million clones, approximately 92% seen once. This record comes from a study of shared clonotypes between healthy human individuals. Findings and caveats of the study: Among the subsets, naive ones generally showed larger estimated richness than memory ones.

CDR3 size: 14 residues. Germline lookup yields CDR1 SGHDT and CDR2 YYEEEE. V lost 5 bases to trimming and J lost 4 bases; unmatched junction nucleotides: 6. A split of CD4+ cells into CD45RA+ naive and CD45RA-negative memory subsets was performed. Input material: naive CD4+ T cells sorted from blood. Subset noted: CD45RA+ positively selected. The chain joins TRBV5-6 to TRBJ2-5; 9 bases match TRBD2. The source of this sequence is a young man in good health. CDR3 amino acids: CASRRSGGIETQYF. The CDR3 coding sequence is TGTGCCAGCAGGAGGAGCGGGGGGATAGAGACCCAGTACTTC.